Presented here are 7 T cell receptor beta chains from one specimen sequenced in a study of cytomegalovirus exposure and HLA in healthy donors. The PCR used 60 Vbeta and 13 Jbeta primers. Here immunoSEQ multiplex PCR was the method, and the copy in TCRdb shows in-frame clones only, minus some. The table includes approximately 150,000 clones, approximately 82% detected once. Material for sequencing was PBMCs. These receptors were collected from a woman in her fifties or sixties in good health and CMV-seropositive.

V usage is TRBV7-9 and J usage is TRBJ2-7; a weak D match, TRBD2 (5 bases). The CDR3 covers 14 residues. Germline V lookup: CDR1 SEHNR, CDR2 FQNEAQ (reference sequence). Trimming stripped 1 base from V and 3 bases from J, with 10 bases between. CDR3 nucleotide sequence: TGTGCCAGCAGCTTAGGGGCTGAGGGCTACGAGCAGTACTTC. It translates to CASSLGAEGYEQYF.

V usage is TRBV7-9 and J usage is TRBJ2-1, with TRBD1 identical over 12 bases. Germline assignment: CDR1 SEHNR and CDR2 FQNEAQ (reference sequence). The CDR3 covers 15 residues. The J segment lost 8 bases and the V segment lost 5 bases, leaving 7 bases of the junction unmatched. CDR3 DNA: TGTGCCAGCAGCCCAGGGACAGGGGGCATGGATGAGCAGTTCTTC. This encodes CASSPGTGGMDEQFF.

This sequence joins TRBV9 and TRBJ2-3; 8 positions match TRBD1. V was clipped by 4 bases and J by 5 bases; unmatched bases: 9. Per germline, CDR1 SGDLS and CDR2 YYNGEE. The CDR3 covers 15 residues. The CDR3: CASSIRQGSGDTQYF. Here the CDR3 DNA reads TGTGCCAGCAGCATCCGACAGGGGTCGGGAGATACGCAGTATTTT.

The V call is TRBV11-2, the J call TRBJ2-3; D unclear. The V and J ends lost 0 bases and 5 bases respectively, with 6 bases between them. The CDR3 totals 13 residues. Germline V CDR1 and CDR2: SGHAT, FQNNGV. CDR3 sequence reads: CASSLDVRDTQYF. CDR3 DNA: TGTGCCAGCAGCTTAGACGTTAGAGATACGCAGTATTTT.

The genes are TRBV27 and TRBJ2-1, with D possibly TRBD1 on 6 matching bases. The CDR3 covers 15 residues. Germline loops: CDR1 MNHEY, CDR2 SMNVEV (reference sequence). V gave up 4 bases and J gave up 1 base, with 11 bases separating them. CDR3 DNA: TGTGCCAGCAGTTCTCGCGGACAGTCCTACAATGAGCAGTTCTTC. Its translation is CASSSRGQSYNEQFF.

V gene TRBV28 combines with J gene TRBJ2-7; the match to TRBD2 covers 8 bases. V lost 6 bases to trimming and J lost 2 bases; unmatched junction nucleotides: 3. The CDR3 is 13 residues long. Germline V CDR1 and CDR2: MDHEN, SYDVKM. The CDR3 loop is CASRTSDTYEQYF. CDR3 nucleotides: TGTGCCAGCAGGACTAGCGACACCTACGAGCAGTACTTC.

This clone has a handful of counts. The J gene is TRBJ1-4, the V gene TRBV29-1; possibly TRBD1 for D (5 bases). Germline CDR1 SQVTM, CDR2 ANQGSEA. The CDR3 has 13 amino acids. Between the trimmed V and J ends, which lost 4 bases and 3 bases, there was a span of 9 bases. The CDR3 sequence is CSVADSSNEKLFF. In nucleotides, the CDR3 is TGCAGCGTTGCTGACAGTTCTAATGAAAAACTGTTTTTT.